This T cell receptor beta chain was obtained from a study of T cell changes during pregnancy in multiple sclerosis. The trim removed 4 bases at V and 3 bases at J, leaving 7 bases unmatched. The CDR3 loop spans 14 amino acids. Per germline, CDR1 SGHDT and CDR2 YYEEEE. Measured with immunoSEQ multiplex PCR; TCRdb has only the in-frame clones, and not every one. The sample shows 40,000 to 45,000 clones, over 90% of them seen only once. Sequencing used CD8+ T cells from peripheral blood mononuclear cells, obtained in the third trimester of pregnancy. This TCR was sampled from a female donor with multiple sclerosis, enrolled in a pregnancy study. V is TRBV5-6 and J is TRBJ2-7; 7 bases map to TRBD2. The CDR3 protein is CASSLSLADYEQYF. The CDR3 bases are TGTGCCAGCAGCCTTTCCCTAGCGGACTACGAGCAGTACTTC.